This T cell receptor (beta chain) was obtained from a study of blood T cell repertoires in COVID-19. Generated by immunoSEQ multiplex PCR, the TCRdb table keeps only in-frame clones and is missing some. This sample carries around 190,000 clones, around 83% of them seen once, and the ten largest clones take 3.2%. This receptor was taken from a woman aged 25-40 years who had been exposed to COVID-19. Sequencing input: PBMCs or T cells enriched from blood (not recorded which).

Here the CDR3 DNA reads TGTGCCAGCAGCCCACGGGGAAATCTCTATGGCTACACCTTC. Translated: CASSPRGNLYGYTF. The chain uses TRBV6-5 and TRBJ1-2; D not resolved. Trimming removed 6 bases at V and 4 bases at J, with 15 bases between. The length of the CDR3 is 14 residues. Germline V gene sequence: CDR1 MNHEY, CDR2 SVGAGI.